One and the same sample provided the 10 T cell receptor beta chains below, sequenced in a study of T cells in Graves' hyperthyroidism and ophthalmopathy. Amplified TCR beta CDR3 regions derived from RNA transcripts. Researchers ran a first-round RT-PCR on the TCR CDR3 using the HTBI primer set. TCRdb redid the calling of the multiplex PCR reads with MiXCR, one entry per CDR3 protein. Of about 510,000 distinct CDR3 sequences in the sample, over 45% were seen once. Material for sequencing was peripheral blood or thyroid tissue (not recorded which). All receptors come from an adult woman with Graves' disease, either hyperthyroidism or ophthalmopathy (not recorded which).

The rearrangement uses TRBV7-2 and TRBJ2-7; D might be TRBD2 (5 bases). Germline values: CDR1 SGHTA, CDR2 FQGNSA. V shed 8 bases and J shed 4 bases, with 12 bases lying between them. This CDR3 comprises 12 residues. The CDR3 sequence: CASHGVRYEQYF. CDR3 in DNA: TGTGCCAGCCACGGGGTACGGTACGAGCAGTACTTC.

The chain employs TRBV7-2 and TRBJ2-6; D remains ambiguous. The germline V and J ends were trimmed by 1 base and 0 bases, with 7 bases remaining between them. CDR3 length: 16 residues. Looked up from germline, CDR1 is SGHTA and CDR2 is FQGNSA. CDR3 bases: TGTGCCAGCAGCTTAGTACGGACCTCTGGGGCCAACGTCCTGACTTTC. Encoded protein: CASSLVRTSGANVLTF.

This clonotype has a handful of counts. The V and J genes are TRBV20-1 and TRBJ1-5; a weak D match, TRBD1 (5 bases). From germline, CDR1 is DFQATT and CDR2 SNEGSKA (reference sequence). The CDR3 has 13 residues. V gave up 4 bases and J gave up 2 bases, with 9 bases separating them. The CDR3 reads CSATGRGNQPQHF. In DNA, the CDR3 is TGCAGTGCTACGGGGCGAGGCAATCAGCCCCAGCATTTT.

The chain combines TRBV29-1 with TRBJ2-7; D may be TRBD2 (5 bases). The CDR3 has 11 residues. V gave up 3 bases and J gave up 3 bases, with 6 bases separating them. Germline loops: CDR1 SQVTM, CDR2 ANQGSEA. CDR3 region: CSVDRDYEQYF. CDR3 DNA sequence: TGCAGCGTTGACCGGGACTACGAGCAGTACTTC.

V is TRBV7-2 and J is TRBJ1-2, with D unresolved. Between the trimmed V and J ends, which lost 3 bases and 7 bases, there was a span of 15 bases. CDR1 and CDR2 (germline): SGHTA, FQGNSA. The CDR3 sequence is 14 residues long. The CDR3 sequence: CASSLSLSSGGYTF. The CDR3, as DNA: TGTGCCAGCAGCTTGAGCTTAAGTTCAGGTGGCTACACCTTC.

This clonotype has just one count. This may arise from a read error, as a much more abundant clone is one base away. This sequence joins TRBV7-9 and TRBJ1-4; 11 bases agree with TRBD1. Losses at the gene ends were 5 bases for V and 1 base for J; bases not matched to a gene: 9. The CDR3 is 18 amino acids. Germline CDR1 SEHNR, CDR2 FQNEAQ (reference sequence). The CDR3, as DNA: TGTGCCAGCAGCCACCGATCCGGGACAGGGGGAACTAATGAAAAACTGTTTTTT. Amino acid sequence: CASSHRSGTGGTNEKLFF.

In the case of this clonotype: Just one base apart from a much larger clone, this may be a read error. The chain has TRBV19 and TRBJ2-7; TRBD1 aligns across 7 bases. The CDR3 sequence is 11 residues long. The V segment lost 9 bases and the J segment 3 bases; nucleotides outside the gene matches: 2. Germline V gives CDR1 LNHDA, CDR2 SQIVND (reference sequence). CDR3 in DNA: TGTGCCAGCAGACAGGGCTACGAGCAGTACTTC. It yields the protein CASRQGYEQYF.

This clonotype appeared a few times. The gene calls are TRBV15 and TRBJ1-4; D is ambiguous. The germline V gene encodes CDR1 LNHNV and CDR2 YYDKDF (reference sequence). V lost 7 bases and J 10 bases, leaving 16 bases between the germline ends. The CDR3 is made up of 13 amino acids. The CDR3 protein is CATKFGQTGKLFF. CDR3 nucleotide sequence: TGTGCCACCAAATTCGGCCAAACGGGAAAACTGTTTTTT.

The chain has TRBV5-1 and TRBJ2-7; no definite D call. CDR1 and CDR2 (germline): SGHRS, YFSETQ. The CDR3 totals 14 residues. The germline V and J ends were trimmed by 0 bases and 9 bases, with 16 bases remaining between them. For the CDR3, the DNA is TGCGCCAGCAGCTTGGGAGAGCCCACAGATACGCAGTACTTC. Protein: CASSLGEPTDTQYF.

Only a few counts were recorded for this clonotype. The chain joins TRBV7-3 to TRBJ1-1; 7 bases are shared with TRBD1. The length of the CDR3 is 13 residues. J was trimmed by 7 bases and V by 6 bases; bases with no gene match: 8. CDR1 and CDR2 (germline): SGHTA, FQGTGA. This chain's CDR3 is CASSSQWDSEAFF. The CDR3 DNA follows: TGTGCCAGCAGTTCACAATGGGACAGTGAAGCTTTCTTT.